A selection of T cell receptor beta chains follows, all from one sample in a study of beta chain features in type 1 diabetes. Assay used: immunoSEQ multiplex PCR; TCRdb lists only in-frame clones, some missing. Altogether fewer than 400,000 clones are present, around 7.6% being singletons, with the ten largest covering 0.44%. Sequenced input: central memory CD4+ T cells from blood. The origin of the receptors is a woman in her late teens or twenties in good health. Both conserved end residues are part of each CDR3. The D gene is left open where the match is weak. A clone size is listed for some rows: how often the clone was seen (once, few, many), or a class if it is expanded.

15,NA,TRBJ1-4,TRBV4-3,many,CASSTRQATNEKLFF,TGCGCCAGCAGCACCCGACAGGCAACTAATGAAAAACTGTTTTTT
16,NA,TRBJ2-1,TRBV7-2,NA,CASSPRVWSSYNEQFF,TGTGCCAGCAGCCCCAGGGTATGGTCTTCGTACAATGAGCAGTTCTTC
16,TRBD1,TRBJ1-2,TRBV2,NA,CASRKARDRGLGGYTF,TGTGCCAGCAGAAAAGCCCGGGACAGGGGGCTTGGTGGCTACACCTTC
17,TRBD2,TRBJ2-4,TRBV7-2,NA,CASSRPGLAGGLNIQYF,TGTGCCAGCAGCAGACCGGGACTAGCGGGAGGGCTAAACATTCAGTACTTC
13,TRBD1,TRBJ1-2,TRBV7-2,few,CASSAGQGGGYTF,TGTGCCAGCAGCGCGGGACAGGGAGGTGGCTACACCTTC
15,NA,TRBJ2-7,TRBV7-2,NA,CASSLELFHGYEQYF,TGTGCCAGCAGCTTAGAGTTATTTCACGGCTACGAGCAGTACTTC
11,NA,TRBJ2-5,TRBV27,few,CASRSRLAQYF,TGTGCCAGCAGATCCCGTTTAGCCCAGTACTTC
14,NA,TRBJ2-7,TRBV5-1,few,CASSLESSYYEQYF,TGCGCCAGCAGCTTGGAAAGCTCCTACTACGAGCAGTACTTC
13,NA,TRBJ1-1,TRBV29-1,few,CSAASGSVTEAFF,TGCAGCGCCGCATCGGGGTCGGTCACTGAAGCTTTCTTT
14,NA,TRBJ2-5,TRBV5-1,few,CASSFEGFQETQYF,TGCGCCAGCAGCTTTGAGGGCTTCCAAGAGACCCAGTACTTC
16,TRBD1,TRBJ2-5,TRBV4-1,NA,CASSHISQGARETQYF,TGTGCCAGCAGCCACATCAGCCAGGGGGCTCGGGAGACCCAGTACTTC
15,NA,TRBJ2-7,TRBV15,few,CATSRDWGNSYEQYF,TGTGCCACCAGCAGAGATTGGGGGAACTCCTACGAGCAGTACTTC
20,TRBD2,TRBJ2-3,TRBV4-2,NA,CASSQEQTSGSYMFRDTQYF,TGTGCCAGCAGCCAAGAGCAGACTAGCGGGAGTTATATGTTTCGAGATACGCAGTATTTT
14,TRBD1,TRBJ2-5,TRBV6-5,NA,CASSKGGRVETQYF,TGTGCCAGCAGCAAAGGGGGCCGAGTGGAGACCCAGTACTTC
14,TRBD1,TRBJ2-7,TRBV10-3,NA,CATYTGTGSYEQYF,TGTGCCACATATACCGGGACAGGGTCCTACGAGCAGTACTTC
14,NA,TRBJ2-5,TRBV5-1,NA,CASSAGQSQETQYF,TGCGCCAGCAGCGCGGGACAGAGCCAAGAGACCCAGTACTTC
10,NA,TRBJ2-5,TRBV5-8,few,CASSLPSQYF,TGTGCCAGCAGCCTACCCTCCCAGTACTTC
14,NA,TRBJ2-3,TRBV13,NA,CASSRNDYTDTQYF,TGTGCCAGCAGCCGGAATGATTACACAGATACGCAGTATTTT
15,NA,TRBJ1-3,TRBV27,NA,CASSPSWNSGNTIYF,TGTGCCAGCAGCCCTAGTTGGAACTCTGGAAACACCATATATTTT
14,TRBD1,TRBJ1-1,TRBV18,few,CASSVTGPEDVAFF,TGTGCCAGCTCCGTGACAGGGCCAGAGGACGTAGCTTTCTTT
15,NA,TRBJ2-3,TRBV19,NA,CASSIGKGATDTQYF,TGTGCCAGTAGTATAGGAAAAGGGGCCACAGATACGCAGTATTTT
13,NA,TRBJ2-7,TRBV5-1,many,CASSIDRNGEQYF,TGCGCCAGCAGCATCGATAGGAACGGGGAGCAGTACTTC
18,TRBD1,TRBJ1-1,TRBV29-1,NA,CSVEGRPRDRGRKTEAFF,TGCAGCGTTGAAGGCCGTCCCCGGGACAGGGGGCGAAAAACTGAAGCTTTCTTT
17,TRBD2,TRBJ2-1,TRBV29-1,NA,CSVTGTSGRAAGNEQFF,TGCAGCGTAACCGGGACTAGCGGGAGGGCCGCCGGCAATGAGCAGTTCTTC
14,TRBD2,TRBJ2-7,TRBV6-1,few,CASSEVLAGVKQYF,TGTGCCAGCAGTGAAGTACTAGCGGGAGTCAAGCAGTACTTC
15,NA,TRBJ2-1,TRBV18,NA,CASSPYLSGDNEQFF,TGTGCCAGCTCACCATATCTGTCCGGGGACAATGAGCAGTTCTTC